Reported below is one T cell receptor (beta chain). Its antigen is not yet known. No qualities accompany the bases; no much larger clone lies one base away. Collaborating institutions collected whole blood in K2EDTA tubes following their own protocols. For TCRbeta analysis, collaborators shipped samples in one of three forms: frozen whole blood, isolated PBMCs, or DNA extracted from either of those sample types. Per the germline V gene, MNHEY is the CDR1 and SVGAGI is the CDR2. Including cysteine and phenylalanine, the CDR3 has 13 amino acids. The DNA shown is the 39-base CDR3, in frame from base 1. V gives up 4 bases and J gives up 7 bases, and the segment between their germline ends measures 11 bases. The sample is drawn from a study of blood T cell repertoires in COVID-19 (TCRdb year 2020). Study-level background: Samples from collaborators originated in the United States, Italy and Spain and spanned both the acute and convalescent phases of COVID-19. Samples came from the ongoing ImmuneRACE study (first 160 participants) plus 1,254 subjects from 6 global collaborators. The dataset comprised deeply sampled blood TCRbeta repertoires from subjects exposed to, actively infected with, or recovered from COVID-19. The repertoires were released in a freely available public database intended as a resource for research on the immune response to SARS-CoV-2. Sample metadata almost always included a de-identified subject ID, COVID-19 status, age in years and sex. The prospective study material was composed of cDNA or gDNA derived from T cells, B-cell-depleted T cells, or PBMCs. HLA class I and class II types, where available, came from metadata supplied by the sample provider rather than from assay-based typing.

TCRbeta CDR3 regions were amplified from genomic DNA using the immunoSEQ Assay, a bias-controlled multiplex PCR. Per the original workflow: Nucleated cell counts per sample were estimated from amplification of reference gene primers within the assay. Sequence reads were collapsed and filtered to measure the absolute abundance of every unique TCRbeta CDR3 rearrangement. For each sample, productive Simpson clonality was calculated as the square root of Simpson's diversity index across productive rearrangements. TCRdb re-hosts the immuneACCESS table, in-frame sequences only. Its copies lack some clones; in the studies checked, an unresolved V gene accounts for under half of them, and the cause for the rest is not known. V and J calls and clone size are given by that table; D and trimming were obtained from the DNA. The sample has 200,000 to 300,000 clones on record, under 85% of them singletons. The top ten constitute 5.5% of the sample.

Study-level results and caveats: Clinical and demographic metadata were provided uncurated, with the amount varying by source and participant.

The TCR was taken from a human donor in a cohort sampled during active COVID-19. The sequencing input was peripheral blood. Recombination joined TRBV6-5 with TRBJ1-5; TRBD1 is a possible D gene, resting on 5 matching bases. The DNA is TGTGCCAGCAGTTGGCAGGGTGGACAGCCCCAGCATTTT. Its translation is CASSWQGGQPQHF.